One T cell receptor beta chain is described in this entry. Its antigen is not identified. Method: immunoSEQ multiplex PCR; TCRdb's copy keeps in-frame clones and lacks some. The profile covers about 91,000 clones, with 88% appearing a single time and about 3.9% taken by the ten largest. Trimming removed 1 base at V and 2 bases at J, with 14 bases between. Germline CDR1 is SEHNR and CDR2 is FQNEAQ (reference sequence). CDR3 size: 16 residues. This entry belongs to a study of identifying expanded T cells in peripheral blood. General observations from the study: Over approximately two and four weeks, about 15 and 19 clones changed, versus more than 1 between replicates. Clone count variance between approximately two-week samples rose with total template count.

This sequence originates from a person between 18 and 75 years old in good health. Material: blood. The rearrangement joins TRBV7-9 to TRBJ1-2, with a weak D call TRBD1 (5 bases). The CDR3 DNA reads as TGTGCCAGCAGCTTAGTCCAGGGCGGCACAAACTATGGCTACACCTTC. It specifies CASSLVQGGTNYGYTF.